This T cell receptor (beta chain) was retrieved from a study of blood T cells in healthy people across ages. Sample-barcoded 5' priming and a J-beta primer mix drove a second PCR of about 6 to 12 cycles. TCRdb reprocessed the 5' RACE reads via MiXCR and lists one record per CDR3 protein. Of about a million distinct CDR3 sequences listed, around two fifths are singletons. Trimming cost V 7 bases and J 3 bases, with 12 bases left between them. This CDR3 comprises 13 residues. Sequencing was carried out using blood. The genes are TRBV12-3 or TRBV12-4 and TRBJ2-5, with a weak D call TRBD2 (5 bases). This clonotype was sampled from a man aged 18 to 29 in good health. CDR3 sequence reads: CASNQPGEETQYF. CDR3 in DNA: TGTGCCAGCAACCAACCCGGGGAAGAGACCCAGTACTTC.